The T cell receptor beta chain described here comes from a study of shared clonotypes between healthy human individuals. Study background: CD4 naive and CD4 memory each took three plates per donor, while CD8 naive took two and CD8 memory one.

Healthy HIV-negative adults with no recent acute infections or vaccinations were recruited as donors. The authors divided CD4+ cells into CD45RA+ naive and CD45RA-negative memory subsets. The V end lost 6 bases, the J end lost 0 bases, and 15 bases lay between the germline ends. The CDR3 consists of 15 residues. Per germline, CDR1 LNHDA and CDR2 SQIVND (reference sequence). The DNA input per sorted-subset replicate PCR was 150 to 200 ng, corresponding to tens of thousands of T cell genomes. Using immunoSEQ multiplex PCR, the repertoire was profiled, and TCRdb retains in-frame clones only, with some absent. Of hundreds of thousands of clones listed, approximately 79% are singletons.

This chain joins TRBV19 and TRBJ2-7; D not certain. This TCR came from a woman aged 25-40 years in good health. The sequencing sample was made of memory CD4+ T cells sorted from blood. The subset: CD45RA-negative fraction. The CDR3 sequence is CASSRRSVTSYEQYF. The CDR3 DNA sequence: TGTGCCAGTAGCCGGCGAAGCGTGACCTCCTACGAGCAGTACTTC. Drawing the rest from reference TRBV19 and TRBJ2-7, the complete variable domain is DGGITQSPKYLFRKEGQNVTLSCEQNLNHDAMYWYRQDPGQGLRLIYYSQIVNDFQKGDIAEGYSVSREKKESFPLTVTSAQKNPTAFYLCASSRRSVTSYEQYFGPGTRLTVT.